This is a list of T cell receptor beta chains from one sample in a study of T cell responses to AZD1222 COVID-19 vaccine. Sequenced by immunoSEQ multiplex PCR; TCRdb stores in-frame clones only, minus some. This sample has tens of thousands of clones, with 89% found just once. Sequencing was performed on peripheral blood, taken 28 days after the second AZD1222 dose. These receptors were taken from an adult who received the AZD1222 COVID-19 vaccine. The CDR3 runs from the conserved cysteine through the conserved F or W. A D gene is named only where the DNA matches it firmly. Clone size is shown for a subset of rows, as once, few, many or a class of expanded clone.

>TRBJ2-2|TRBV14|TRBD1|NA
TGTGCCAGCAGCCAAAGGCGGGGACAGGGGGCGTCCGGGGAGCTGTTTTTT
CASSQRRGQGASGELFF
>TRBJ2-1|TRBV4-3|NA|NA
TGCGCCAGCACCTCCTCGACGCACCCTGGGAATGAGCAGTTCTTC
CASTSSTHPGNEQFF
>TRBJ1-4|TRBV9|NA|NA
TGTGCCAGCAGCGTAGGGGCAGATTTTACTAATGAAAAACTGTTTTTT
CASSVGADFTNEKLFF
>TRBJ2-1|TRBV19|TRBD1|NA
TGTGCCAGCACCGGGACAGGGAAGAATGAGCAGTTCTTC
CASTGTGKNEQFF
>TRBJ1-4|TRBV30|NA|NA
TGTGCCTGGAGTAGAGGGACCATGGGAGAAAAACTGTTTTTT
CAWSRGTMGEKLFF
>TRBJ1-5|TRBV19|TRBD1|NA
TGTGCCAGTAGTTTAAAACAGGGGGGTAGCAATCAGCCCCAGCATTTT
CASSLKQGGSNQPQHF
>TRBJ2-7|TRBV2|NA|NA
TGTGCCAGCAGTGGCCGAGGGGCGGGAACCTACGAGCAGTACTTC
CASSGRGAGTYEQYF
>TRBJ1-3|TRBV12-3/TRBV12-4|NA|NA
TGTGCCAGCAGTTTAAGCGGAAACACCATATATTTT
CASSLSGNTIYF
>TRBJ1-2|TRBV6-2/TRBV6-3|NA|NA
TGTGCCAGCAGTTCGGGACATGTCCTAGGTGGCTACACCTTC
CASSSGHVLGGYTF
>TRBJ2-1|TRBV6-5|NA|NA
TGTGCCAGCACCATCCGGGGTGGCAATGAGCAGTTCTTC
CASTIRGGNEQFF
>TRBJ2-1|TRBV7-3|NA|NA
TGTGCCAGCAGCTTAATAGGTAACGGGGCCAATGAGCAGTTCTTC
CASSLIGNGANEQFF
>TRBJ1-2|TRBV7-2|NA|NA
TGTGCCAGCAGCTTAGGAACAGGGATGAGCTATGGCTACACCTTC
CASSLGTGMSYGYTF
>TRBJ1-5|TRBV5-8|NA|NA
TGTGCCAGCAGTCACTTAGTGGGTGTTGGTGGCAATCAGCCCCAGCATTTT
CASSHLVGVGGNQPQHF
>TRBJ1-4|TRBV6-1|TRBD1|NA
TGTGCCAGCAGTGACCAGGACAGGAATGAAAAACTGTTTTTT
CASSDQDRNEKLFF
>TRBJ1-5|TRBV28|NA|NA
TGTGCCACCAGATGGGCAGGGAATCAGCCCCAGCATTTT
CATRWAGNQPQHF
>TRBJ1-2|TRBV7-9|TRBD1|NA
TGTGCCAGCAGCTCGACAGGGAACTCTGGCTACACCTTC
CASSSTGNSGYTF
>TRBJ2-7|TRBV7-3|TRBD2|NA
TGTGCCAGCAGCTGGGGGGGACGCCCCGGCGCCTACGAGCAGTACTTC
CASSWGGRPGAYEQYF
>TRBJ1-1|TRBV11-3|NA|NA
TGTGCCAGCAGCTTAAGCGGGAACACTGAAGCTTTCTTT
CASSLSGNTEAFF
>TRBJ2-2|TRBV27|NA|NA
TGTGCCAGCAGTTTAGTGACAGCCACCGGGGAGCTGTTTTTT
CASSLVTATGELFF
>TRBJ1-1|TRBV18|NA|NA
TGTGCCAGCTCACCTGGCGAGAACACTGAAGCTTTCTTT
CASSPGENTEAFF
>TRBJ1-6|TRBV13|NA|NA
TGTGCCAGCAGCCTCCGGGGGGAATCGGCCTATAATTCACCCCTCCACTTT
CASSLRGESAYNSPLHF
>TRBJ1-2|TRBV3-1/TRBV3-2|NA|NA
TGTGCCAGCAGCCAAGAAGCGGCGGGGTCGTATGGCTACACCTTC
CASSQEAAGSYGYTF
>TRBJ2-5|TRBV10-2|NA|NA
TGCGCCCCGAAAAGGTCTTGGGAGACCCAGTACTTC
CAPKRSWETQYF
>TRBJ1-5|TRBV24-1|NA|NA
TGTGCCACCAGTGATACTGGGTCAAGAGGGGATCAGCCCCAGCATTTT
CATSDTGSRGDQPQHF
>TRBJ1-1|TRBV7-9|NA|NA
TGTGCCAGCAGCGTTAACAGGGACACTGAAGCTTTCTTT
CASSVNRDTEAFF
>TRBJ2-2|TRBV4-1|NA|NA
TGCGCCAGCAGCCAGGAGAAGGGGAGCGGGGAGCTGTTTTTT
CASSQEKGSGELFF
>TRBJ2-3|TRBV3-1/TRBV3-2|NA|once
TGTGCCAGCAGCCAAGTACTCCGCGGGACTAGCACAGATACGCAGTATTTT
CASSQVLRGTSTDTQYF
>TRBJ1-1|TRBV29-1|NA|NA
TGCAGCGCGATGGGGGCAGGGTGGGGTACTGAAGCTTTCTTT
CSAMGAGWGTEAFF
>TRBJ2-5|TRBV29-1|NA|NA
TGCAGCGATAGGGACCAAGAGACCCAGTACTTC
CSDRDQETQYF
>TRBJ2-7|TRBV9|NA|NA
TGTGCCAGCAGCGTAGGAGCCGATCCTTCCTACGAGCAGTACTTC
CASSVGADPSYEQYF
>TRBJ2-1|TRBV4-3|NA|NA
TGCGCCAGCAGCCTAAACACCCGGGTCAATGAGCAGTTCTTC
CASSLNTRVNEQFF
>TRBJ1-5|TRBV7-9|NA|NA
TGTGCCAGCAGCCCCACTGGGGACACCGATCAGCCCCAGCATTTT
CASSPTGDTDQPQHF
>TRBJ1-5|TRBV28|TRBD1|NA
TGTGCCAGCAAACCGGGACAGGGAGCCCAGCCCCAGCATTTT
CASKPGQGAQPQHF
>TRBJ2-5|TRBV2|NA|few
TGTGCCAGCAGTGAACAAGAGACCCAGTACTTC
CASSEQETQYF
>TRBJ2-2|TRBV5-6|TRBD2|few
TGTGCCAGCAGCTTCGATGGCGGGAGACCCACCGGGGAGCTGTTTTTT
CASSFDGGRPTGELFF
>TRBJ2-1|TRBV12-3/TRBV12-4|TRBD2|NA
TGTGCCAGCAGTTTAGGGCGGGAGCGTGAGCAGTTCTTC
CASSLGREREQFF
>TRBJ2-7|TRBV30|TRBD2|NA
TGTGCCTGGAGTGTACGCGGGAGGGCCGCCGAGCAGTACTTC
CAWSVRGRAAEQYF
>TRBJ1-1|TRBV5-4|NA|NA
TGTGCCAGCAGCTTGGGAGGCTCGAACACTGAAGCTTTCTTT
CASSLGGSNTEAFF
>TRBJ1-2|TRBV27|TRBD1|NA
TGTGCCAGCAGTAGGACGGGACAGGGTGTGGACGGCTACACCTTC
CASSRTGQGVDGYTF
>TRBJ2-5|TRBV7-9|NA|NA
TGTGCCAGCAGCTTAACGATGGAGACCCAGTACTTC
CASSLTMETQYF
>TRBJ2-1|TRBV6-5|NA|NA
TGTGCCAGCAGTTACTGGGGGGACGTCGGTTCTATTGAGCAGTTCTTC
CASSYWGDVGSIEQFF
>TRBJ2-6|TRBV19|NA|NA
TGTGCCAGTAGTTATCGTTCTGGGGCCAACGTCCTGACTTTC
CASSYRSGANVLTF
>TRBJ2-5|TRBV7-9|TRBD2|once
TGTGCCAGCAGCCCAGGGACTACCCAAGAGACCCAGTACTTC
CASSPGTTQETQYF
>TRBJ1-6|TRBV2|NA|NA
TGTGCCACCTCAGACGGGGGGTTTTCACCCCTCCACTTT
CATSDGGFSPLHF